The 25 T cell receptor beta chains reported below all come from one sample, sequenced in a study of T-cell reconstitution after alpha-beta-depleted transplantation in children. As it was prepared, the TCRbeta library received unique molecular identifiers. From the PCR reads, TCRdb called clonotypes with MiXCR, one entry per CDR3 protein. The sample lists 350,000 to 500,000 distinct CDR3 sequences, about 45% occurring once. This material consisted of PBMCs, taken before TCRalphabeta/CD19-depleted stem cell transplant. All receptors derive from a girl under 10 years old with aplastic anemia, due to receive a stem cell transplant.

CDR3 coding DNA: TGTGCCAGCAGTTTACGGCGTAATAGCAATCAGCCCCAGCATTTT. Its protein is CASSLRRNSNQPQHF. The genes are TRBV12-3 or TRBV12-4 and TRBJ1-5; no clear D gene. This CDR3 is 15 amino acids long. Trimming left V 2 bases short and J 0 bases short, with 8 bases between.

The V and J genes are TRBV20-1 and TRBJ2-1; the match to TRBD1 covers 7 bases. CDR1 and CDR2 from the germline V gene are DFQATT and SNEGSKA (reference sequence). The CDR3 extends over 14 amino acids. The V gene end was trimmed by 6 bases and the J gene end by 6 bases; junction bases not matched to a gene: 11. CDR3 bases: TGCAGTGCCACACACAGGGGAATAGGCAATGAGCAGTTCTTC. Its translation is CSATHRGIGNEQFF.

This clonotype was counted only a few times. The gene calls are TRBV5-1 and TRBJ2-5; D not resolved. The V gene's germline CDR1 is SGHRS and CDR2 YFSETQ. Between the trimmed V and J ends, which lost 3 bases and 5 bases, there was a span of 14 bases. The CDR3 is 14 amino acids. The CDR3 loop reads CASSSNQVGETQYF. For the CDR3, the DNA is TGCGCCAGCAGCTCCAATCAGGTCGGGGAGACCCAGTACTTC.

Remarks on this clonotype: A read error may produce the germline difference seen at one junction end. V and J are TRBV9 and TRBJ2-3; D possibly corresponds to TRBD2 (6 bases). The CDR3 is 15 amino acids. Germline CDR1 and CDR2: SGDLS and YYNGEE. CDR3 DNA sequence: TGTGCCAGCAGCGTAGGGGACTTGGCCACACATACGCAGTATTTT. It is translated as CASSVGDLATHTQYF.

This clonotype has more than one count but fewer than ten. The CDR3 region has the DNA TGCAGTGCTCCCCCGGACAGGGTGTTTCGCGAGCAGTACTTC. Translated, it gives CSAPPDRVFREQYF. V is TRBV20-1 and J is TRBJ2-7; the match to TRBD1 covers 8 bases. CDR3 length equals 14 residues. V lost 5 bases, J lost 6 bases, and 12 bases stayed unmatched. The germline V gene has CDR1 DFQATT and CDR2 SNEGSKA (reference sequence).

This clonotype was seen a single time. The chain uses TRBV20-1 and TRBJ2-1; D might be TRBD1 (6 bases). The CDR3 is made up of 12 amino acids. Trimming removed 3 bases from V and 4 bases from J, with 7 bases in between. CDR1 is DFQATT and CDR2 is SNEGSKA in the germline V gene (reference sequence). CDR3 protein: CSASTGYNEQFF. DNA of the CDR3: TGCAGTGCTAGCACAGGGTACAATGAGCAGTTCTTC.

This chain uses TRBV11-2 with TRBJ2-3; the match to TRBD2 covers 10 bases. The germline V gene has CDR1 SGHAT and CDR2 FQNNGV. The CDR3 is 16 amino acids. The junction had 5 bases not matched to a gene; V was cut back by 2 bases and J by 3 bases. The CDR3 sequence: CASSLSSGGGTDTQYF. In DNA, the CDR3 is TGTGCCAGCAGCTTATCCAGCGGGGGGGGTACAGATACGCAGTATTTT.

There are a few counts of this clonotype. The chain employs TRBV5-6 and TRBJ2-7; D might be TRBD1 (6 bases). The CDR3 sequence is 14 residues long. Trimming left V 3 bases short and J 6 bases short, with 16 bases between. Germline V CDR1 and CDR2: SGHDT, YYEEEE. The chain's CDR3 is CASSYGTWGSEQYF. CDR3 sequence (DNA): TGTGCCAGCAGCTACGGGACATGGGGCAGCGAGCAGTACTTC.

The chain recombines TRBV28 with TRBJ2-1; 7 bases agree with TRBD2. V shed 8 bases and J 4 bases; nucleotides not matched to a gene: 11. Germline-derived CDR1 and CDR2 are MDHEN and SYDVKM. This CDR3 spans 15 amino acids. In DNA, the CDR3 is TGTGCCAGCTCTACCAAGAGCGGGGCTTACAATGAGCAGTTCTTC. It yields the protein CASSTKSGAYNEQFF.

This clonotype came up many times. The J gene is TRBJ2-1, the V gene TRBV3-1; no reliable D call. The CDR3 runs 12 residues. Germline V CDR1 and CDR2: LGHDT, YNNKEL (reference sequence). V was pared by 0 bases and J by 7 bases, with 4 bases between. CDR3 in amino acids: CASSQELNEQFF. The CDR3 coding sequence is TGTGCCAGCAGCCAAGAATTGAATGAGCAGTTCTTC.

The chain links TRBV12-3 or TRBV12-4 to TRBJ2-7; 9 positions match TRBD1. Trimming took 6 bases from V and 3 from J; bases not matched to a gene: 9. This CDR3 contains 15 residues. The CDR3 bases are TGTGCCAGCAGCCGGGACAGGGAGGTAGGCTACGAGCAGTACTTC. Residues: CASSRDREVGYEQYF.

This chain connects TRBV12-3 or TRBV12-4 to TRBJ1-2; possibly TRBD1 for D (5 bases). The V end lost 6 bases, the J end lost 2 bases, and 10 bases lay between the germline ends. The CDR3 spans 13 residues. The CDR3 bases are TGTGCCAGCAGAGACAGATTGAACTATGGCTACACCTTC. It is translated as CASRDRLNYGYTF.

This clonotype showed up just once. This sequence joins TRBV10-3 and TRBJ2-7; D is perhaps TRBD1 or TRBD2 (5 bases each). V was pared by 7 bases and J by 2 bases, with 12 bases between. Germline lookup yields CDR1 ENHRY and CDR2 SYGVKD. The length of the CDR3 is 13 residues. CDR3 nucleotides: TGTGCCATCATTCGGGACGGAACCTACGAGCAGTACTTC. It encodes CAIIRDGTYEQYF.

In its sample, this clonotype was seen many times. The V and J genes are TRBV4-1 and TRBJ2-7; D may match TRBD1 or TRBD2 (5 bases each). Germline lookup yields CDR1 MGHRA and CDR2 YSYEKL. The CDR3 length is 15 residues. V was trimmed by 4 bases and J by 2 bases, leaving 15 bases between them. CDR3 nucleotides: TGCGCCAGCAGCCCCACCCCAGGGAGTACCTACGAGCAGTACTTC. Translation: CASSPTPGSTYEQYF.

This clonotype was recorded at least ten times. The chain joins TRBV10-2 to TRBJ2-6; D is ambiguous. This CDR3 comprises 16 residues. The ends were cut back, 0 bases at V and 0 bases at J, with 6 bases in the middle. The germline CDR1 and CDR2 sequences are WSHSY and SAAADI. Written as DNA, the CDR3 is TGCGCCAGCAGTGAGTCGATTTTCTCTGGGGCCAACGTCCTGACTTTC. It yields the protein CASSESIFSGANVLTF.

The chain is built from TRBV21-1 and TRBJ2-4. TRBV21-1 is recorded as a pseudogene. This CDR3 comprises 12 residues. This chain's CDR3 is CASSKVGVLRYF. CDR3 bases: TGTGCCAGCAGCAAAGTCGGGGTTCTCAGGTACTTC.

The J gene is TRBJ2-1, the V gene TRBV12-3 or TRBV12-4, with TRBD2 identical over 7 bases. This CDR3 has 15 amino acids. The V gene end was trimmed by 0 bases and the J gene end by 3 bases; junction bases not matched to a gene: 2. In DNA, the CDR3 is TGTGCCAGCAGTTTAGCGGGAGGGTTCTACAATGAGCAGTTCTTC. Translating gives CASSLAGGFYNEQFF.

The chain combines TRBV7-9 with TRBJ1-2; no clear D gene. Trimming took off 4 bases at V and 4 bases at J, with 10 bases between the two ends. The CDR3 runs to 13 residues. Germline CDR1 SEHNR, CDR2 FQNEAQ (reference sequence). The CDR3 bases are TGTGCCAGCAGCTCCGACGGTCTCTATGGCTACACCTTC. Its translation: CASSSDGLYGYTF.

This clonotype has ten or more counts. CDR3 in amino acids: CASSLAQTNEKLFF. The CDR3 DNA is TGCGCCAGCAGCTTGGCTCAGACTAATGAAAAACTGTTTTTT. The chain recombines TRBV5-1 with TRBJ1-4; D unresolved. This CDR3 comprises 14 residues. Germline V gene data show CDR1 as SGHRS and CDR2 as YFSETQ. V gave up 0 bases and J gave up 2 bases, with 5 bases separating them.

This clonotype appeared many times. J is TRBJ2-2 and V is TRBV12-3 or TRBV12-4, with D uncertain. This CDR3 is 17 amino acids long. Trimming took off 5 bases at V and 3 bases at J, with 19 bases between the two ends. CDR3: CASSPLSPTSYTGELFF. CDR3 nucleotide sequence: TGTGCCAGCAGTCCCCTTTCCCCCACGAGCTACACCGGGGAGCTGTTTTTT.

This clonotype was seen ten or more times. This chain links TRBV27 with TRBJ1-5, with D unresolved. CDR1 is MNHEY and CDR2 is SMNVEV in the germline V gene (reference sequence). Trimming cost V 0 bases and J 7 bases, with 13 bases left between them. The CDR3 sequence is 15 residues long. The CDR3 here is CASSLSGWELQPQHF. CDR3 DNA sequence: TGTGCCAGCAGTTTATCGGGTTGGGAGCTACAGCCCCAGCATTTT.

This chain links TRBV4-2 with TRBJ2-7; no clear D. The V gene lost 0 bases and the J gene lost 6 bases, with 12 bases spanning the gap. CDR1 is LGHNA, CDR2 YNFKEQ, per germline. The CDR3 totals 14 residues. CDR3 sequence (DNA): TGTGCCAGCAGCCAAGAGTTTGGTTCTGGCGAGCAGTACTTC. Translated: CASSQEFGSGEQYF.

This clonotype has only a few counts. V usage is TRBV5-1 and J usage is TRBJ2-1; 12 nucleotides align to TRBD2. This CDR3 has 15 residues. Trimming took 0 bases from V and 9 from J; bases not matched to a gene: 4. Germline-derived CDR1 and CDR2 are SGHRS and YFSETQ. The CDR3 coding sequence is TGCGCCAGCAGCTTGGGACTAGCGGGAGACACTGAGCAGTTCTTC. Translation gives CASSLGLAGDTEQFF.

This clonotype was seen many times. The chain uses TRBV7-2 and TRBJ2-7, with D unclear. CDR1 and CDR2 from the germline V gene are SGHTA and FQGNSA. The CDR3 loop spans 13 amino acids. The V gene lost 3 bases and the J gene lost 6 bases, with 12 bases spanning the gap. CDR3 protein: CASSLHGGGEQYF. The CDR3 DNA reads as TGTGCCAGCAGCTTGCATGGCGGTGGCGAGCAGTACTTC.

The V and J genes are TRBV5-1 and TRBJ2-2, with 12 bases matching TRBD2. Germline-derived CDR1 and CDR2 are SGHRS and YFSETQ. J gave up 0 bases and V 0 bases, and 3 bases lay outside the gene matches. The CDR3 is 18 residues long. The CDR3: CASSLASSGRANTGELFF. In nucleotides, the CDR3 is TGCGCCAGCAGCTTGGCCTCTAGCGGGAGGGCGAACACCGGGGAGCTGTTTTTT.